Below, 2 T cell receptor beta chains from the same sample are listed, as sequenced in a study of identical twins. TCRdb ran MiXCR on the 5' RACE reads and lists one entry per CDR3 protein. The sample yields 1,800,000 or so distinct CDR3 sequences, under 35% seen once. Sequencing used cord blood. The source is a newborn girl in good health.

This clonotype has more than one count but fewer than ten. The J gene is TRBJ2-7, the V gene TRBV20-1; no reliable D call. The length of the CDR3 is 15 residues. V shed 0 bases and J shed 0 bases, with 12 bases lying between them. Germline-derived CDR1 and CDR2 are DFQATT and SNEGSKA (reference sequence). CDR3 loop: CSARDVGSSSYEQYF. In DNA form, the CDR3 reads TGCAGTGCTAGAGATGTGGGGTCTTCCTCCTACGAGCAGTACTTC.

This chain uses TRBV12-3 or TRBV12-4 with TRBJ2-7; either TRBD1 or TRBD2 may supply D (6 bases each). The better agreement between TRBJ2-5 and the DNA end casts doubt on the J call. The CDR3 runs 13 residues. As DNA, the CDR3 is TGTGCCAGCAGAGACCTGGGGGGCGAGACCCAGTACTTC. Its translation is CASRDLGGETQYF.